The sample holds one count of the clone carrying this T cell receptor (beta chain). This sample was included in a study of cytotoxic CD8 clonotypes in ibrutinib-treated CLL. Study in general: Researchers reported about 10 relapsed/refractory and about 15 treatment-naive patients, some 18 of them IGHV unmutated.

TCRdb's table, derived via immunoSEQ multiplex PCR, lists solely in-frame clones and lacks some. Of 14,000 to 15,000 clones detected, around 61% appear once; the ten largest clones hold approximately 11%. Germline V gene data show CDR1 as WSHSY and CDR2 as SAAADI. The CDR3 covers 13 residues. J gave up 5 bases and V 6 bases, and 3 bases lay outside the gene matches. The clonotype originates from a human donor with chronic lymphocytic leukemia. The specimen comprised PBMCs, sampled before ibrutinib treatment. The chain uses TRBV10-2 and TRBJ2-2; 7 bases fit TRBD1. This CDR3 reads CASSKQGTGELFF. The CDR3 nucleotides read TGCGCCAGCAGCAAACAGGGGACCGGGGAGCTGTTTTTT.